This entry is about one T cell receptor beta chain. The data were obtained in a study of blood T cell repertoires in COVID-19. Study as a whole: From T cells, B-cell-depleted T cells, or PBMCs came the material, which was cDNA or gDNA.

The CDR3 is 12 amino acids. The germline gives CDR1 SQVTM, CDR2 ANQGSEA. V lost 4 bases to trimming and J lost 8 bases, with 12 bases between them. Seattle cases were enrolled at active infection and followed longitudinally. In the original workflow: Using reference gene primer amplification, nucleated cell counts were estimated. The data were produced by immunoSEQ multiplex PCR, yet TCRdb's version contains in-frame clones alone and is incomplete. V and J calls and clone size follow that table, whereas D and trimming were derived from the DNA. This sample has about 480,000 clones, with around 88% found just once.

The chain links TRBV29-1 to TRBJ2-1; a possible D gene is TRBD2 (5 bases). The sample taken for sequencing was peripheral blood. The clonotype comes from a woman aged 50 to 60 with COVID-19, enrolled during active disease. In DNA, the CDR3 is TGCAGCGTTGTTCAGGAGGTAGATGAGCAGTTCTTC. This encodes CSVVQEVDEQFF.